What follows are 3 T cell receptor beta chains derived from one specimen sequenced in a study of identical twins. TCRdb processed the 5' RACE reads anew with MiXCR; each CDR3 protein has one entry. The sample includes about 520,000 distinct CDR3 sequences, less than 25% of them seen just once. These data were also reused for a study on T cells expressing NK-cell markers.

The sequencing input was CD4+ T cells sorted from blood. The source of these receptors is a woman between 18 and 29 years old in good health.

This clonotype was picked up a small number of times. This chain joins TRBV15 and TRBJ2-2; TRBD2 might be the D (7 bases). CDR1 and CDR2 (germline): LNHNV, YYDKDF (reference sequence). The CDR3 extends over 14 amino acids. The V gene lost 11 bases and the J gene lost 1 base, with 14 bases spanning the gap. This CDR3 is CAAGGGRNTGELFF. The DNA for the CDR3 is TGTGCCGCCGGGGGCGGGAGGAACACCGGGGAGCTGTTTTTT.

This clonotype was recorded a few times. V and J are TRBV12-3 or TRBV12-4 and TRBJ1-2; D might be TRBD1 (5 bases). There are 16 residues in the CDR3. Trimming took 6 bases from V and 2 from J, leaving 19 bases between them. The CDR3 reads CASRRGQVGTNYGYTF. The CDR3 region has the DNA TGTGCCAGCAGAAGGGGCCAGGTCGGAACGAACTATGGCTACACCTTC.

A single count supports this clonotype. The rearrangement links TRBV6-5 to TRBJ1-2; TRBD1 aligns across 7 bases. Germline V gives CDR1 MNHEY, CDR2 SVGAGI. The CDR3 has 14 amino acids. The V and J ends lost 1 base and 6 bases, in that order; junction bases with no gene match: 5. The CDR3 spells CASSYLDRKNGYTF. CDR3 sequence (DNA): TGTGCCAGCAGTTACTTGGACAGGAAGAATGGCTACACCTTC.